A single T cell receptor beta chain is shown here with its context. The antigen is undetermined. Chronic pancreatitis tissue was collected during total pancreatectomy with islet autotransplantation. The data stem from a study of immune characteristics of hereditary and idiopathic chronic pancreatitis. The study, taken as a whole, reports: Tissue came only from TPIAT, so disease duration may affect findings. Productive TCR rearrangement counts correlated positively with chronic pancreatitis severity scores.

Data came from immunoSEQ multiplex PCR; TCRdb stores just in-frame clones and leaves some out. This table has approximately 9,800 clones, about four fifths appearing once. The CDR3 covers 16 residues. Germline CDR1 and CDR2: KGHSH and LQKENI. The ends were cut back, 2 bases at V and 2 bases at J, with 14 bases in the middle. This sequence was found in a human donor with chronic pancreatitis. Sequenced sample: pancreas tissue with idiopathic chronic pancreatitis. The V and J genes are TRBV18 and TRBJ2-3; the D gene is possibly TRBD2 (5 bases). CDR3 residues: CASSPARGRLTDTQYF. The DNA of the CDR3 is TGTGCCAGCTCACCAGCTCGCGGGCGGCTCACAGATACGCAGTATTTT.